The sequence of this T cell receptor beta chain was determined in a study of T cell responses to AZD1222 COVID-19 vaccine. Points on this clone: Its antigen is as yet unknown.

Study outcomes and limitations: Among the donors, most were white British and more were female, and clonal diversity was possibly underestimated.

The CDR3 consists of 15 residues. Trimming left V 1 base short and J 1 base short, with 11 bases between. Germline values: CDR1 SGHDT, CDR2 YYEEEE. Produced via immunoSEQ multiplex PCR; TCRdb's table is partial and in-frame only. In the table there are some 130,000 clones, more than 75% of which are singletons. This rearrangement joins TRBV5-6 to TRBJ1-1; weak D call: TRBD1 (5 bases). This receptor was identified in an adult who received the AZD1222 COVID-19 vaccine. The sample here was peripheral blood, taken 28 days after the second AZD1222 dose. CDR3 DNA: TGTGCCAGCAGCTTGCTCTGGGACTGGAACACTGAAGCTTTCTTT. Translating it yields CASSLLWDWNTEAFF.